What follows are 13 T cell receptor beta chains derived from one specimen sequenced in a study of shared clonotypes between healthy human individuals. Libraries were prepared by immunoSEQ multiplex PCR; TCRdb keeps only in-frame clonotypes and omits some of them. The sample carries approximately 1,000,000 clones, 70% to 80% recorded once. The sample was memory CD4+ T cells from PBMCs. The subset is: CD45RA-negative fraction. These receptors were collected from a man younger than 35 in good health. Some clones in this sample may be carry-over from other donors' samples.

This clone has only a few counts. The genes are TRBV4-3 and TRBJ1-4; TRBD1 matches at 9 bases. From germline, CDR1 is LGHNA and CDR2 YSLEER. The V and J ends lost 2 bases and 6 bases, in that order; junction bases with no gene match: 10. The CDR3 runs to 17 residues. This chain's CDR3 is CASSQSTGGNIDEKLFF. DNA for the CDR3: TGCGCCAGCAGCCAATCTACAGGGGGCAATATAGATGAAAAACTGTTTTTT.

The chain links TRBV5-1 to TRBJ2-7; tentative D call: TRBD1 (6 bases). With 4 bases removed from V and 4 bases from J, the gap between germline ends came to 18 bases. This CDR3 has 15 amino acids. The germline V gene has CDR1 SGHRS and CDR2 YFSETQ. DNA of the CDR3: TGCGCCAGCAGCATCAACCCACAGGGTGGGTACGAGCAGTACTTC. Amino acids: CASSINPQGGYEQYF.

The V gene is TRBV7-7, the J gene TRBJ2-7; tentative D call: TRBD1 (6 bases). CDR3 length: 13 residues. V was cut by 3 bases and J by 5 bases, with 11 bases left in between. The germline V gene encodes CDR1 SSHAT and CDR2 FNYEAQ (reference sequence). DNA of the CDR3: TGTGCCAGCAGCTTGGGCAGGGACAACGAGCAGTACTTC. This encodes CASSLGRDNEQYF.

The DNA of the CDR3 is TGTGCCAGTGGACAGTTCTATGGCTACACCTTC. The encoded protein is CASGQFYGYTF. V usage is TRBV6-5 and J usage is TRBJ1-2; tentatively, D is TRBD1 (6 bases). Germline V CDR1 and CDR2: MNHEY, SVGAGI. V was cut by 9 bases and J by 4 bases, with 9 bases left in between. The length of the CDR3 is 11 residues.

The rearrangement links TRBV7-8 to TRBJ2-5, with D possibly matching TRBD2 (5 bases). The germline CDR1 and CDR2 sequences are SGHVS and FQNEAQ. CDR3 length: 16 amino acids. V lost 8 bases and J lost 5, with 24 bases in between. CDR3 sequence reads: CASRPSGEGVWETQYF. DNA of the CDR3: TGTGCCAGCCGCCCCTCAGGTGAGGGAGTTTGGGAGACCCAGTACTTC. The full variable domain, with the rest looked up from reference TRBV7-8 and TRBJ2-5, is GAGVSQSPRYKVAKRGQDVALRCDPISGHVSLFWYQQALGQGPEFLTYFQNEAQLDKSGLPSDRFFAERPEGSVSTLKIQRTQQEDSAVYLCASRPSGEGVWETQYFGPGTRLLVL.

The rearrangement uses TRBV5-1 and TRBJ2-7; TRBD1 agrees at 7 bases. The junction had 7 bases not matched to a gene; V was cut back by 4 bases and J by 0 bases. Germline V gene data show CDR1 as SGHRS and CDR2 as YFSETQ. The length of the CDR3 is 15 residues. This chain's CDR3 is CASSLMTGSSYEQYF. CDR3 bases: TGCGCCAGCAGCCTCATGACAGGGAGCTCCTACGAGCAGTACTTC.

The chain employs TRBV18 and TRBJ1-5, with D hard to call. The ends were cut back, 3 bases at V and 0 bases at J, with 9 bases in the middle. The germline gives CDR1 KGHSH, CDR2 LQKENI. CDR3 length: 15 amino acids. CDR3 sequence (DNA): TGTGCCAGCTCACCGATAGTTGATAGCAATCAGCCCCAGCATTTT. Its protein is CASSPIVDSNQPQHF.

The genes are TRBV28 and TRBJ2-2; D is ambiguous. The CDR3 is made up of 14 amino acids. Germline CDR1 and CDR2: MDHEN and SYDVKM. V was trimmed by 6 bases and J by 0 bases, leaving 8 bases between them. CDR3 nucleotide sequence: TGTGCCAGCAGGGTTGGGACGAACACCGGGGAGCTGTTTTTT. Translated: CASRVGTNTGELFF.

The chain is built from TRBV29-1 and TRBJ2-3, with D tentatively TRBD1 or TRBD2 (5 bases each). Trimming took off 4 bases at V and 3 bases at J, with 17 bases between the two ends. The CDR3 has 15 residues. Germline CDR1 is SQVTM and CDR2 is ANQGSEA. The CDR3 sequence is CSVGGTDRLTDTQYF. The CDR3, as DNA: TGCAGCGTTGGGGGGACGGATCGGCTAACAGATACGCAGTATTTT.

V gene TRBV4-2 combines with J gene TRBJ1-5, with TRBD1 as a possible D gene (6 bases). CDR1 LGHNA and CDR2 YNFKEQ come from the germline V gene. V lost 4 bases to trimming and J lost 4 bases, with 20 bases between them. This CDR3 is 17 amino acids long. As DNA, the CDR3 is TGTGCCAGCAGCCCCACGGGGGGCCTGGGTAGGAATCAGCCCCAGCATTTT. It encodes CASSPTGGLGRNQPQHF.

This chain links TRBV15 with TRBJ2-1; D unclear. V lost 2 bases to trimming and J lost 7 bases, with 6 bases between them. This CDR3 has 12 residues. Per the germline V gene, CDR1 is LNHNV and CDR2 is YYDKDF (reference sequence). The CDR3 protein is CATSRHLNEQFF. The CDR3 DNA follows: TGTGCCACCAGCAGACATTTGAATGAGCAGTTCTTC.

This clone was observed a handful of times. The gene calls are TRBV14 and TRBJ1-4; tentative D call: TRBD1 (5 bases). Trimming took off 1 base at V and 8 bases at J, with 11 bases between the two ends. The length of the CDR3 is 14 residues. In germline, CDR1 is SGHDN, CDR2 FVKESK. The chain's CDR3 is CASSQARVGEKLFF. The CDR3 coding sequence is TGTGCCAGCAGCCAAGCCAGGGTAGGCGAAAAACTGTTTTTT.

J is TRBJ2-2 and V is TRBV6-1; no firm D call. The germline gives CDR1 MNHNS, CDR2 SASEGT. V shed 7 bases and J shed 1 base, with 13 bases lying between them. The CDR3 sequence is 15 residues long. CDR3 protein: CASIERSLNTGELFF. DNA of the CDR3: TGTGCCAGCATTGAGCGATCCTTGAACACCGGGGAGCTGTTTTTT.